This TCR beta chain stems from a study of T cell responses to AZD1222 COVID-19 vaccine (dated by TCRdb to the early 2020s). For the wider study: AZD1222 recipients given second doses at about 4 weeks or at about 12 weeks were pooled, since spike-specific TCR depth and breadth were not found to differ between the two schedules. A total of 233 trial participants underwent TCR sequencing, of whom roughly 210 had received two doses of AZD1222 and some 25 had received two doses of the MenACWY control vaccine. Enrollment into the trials was organized by age into subgroups of 18-55, 56-69 and 70-plus years, and those subgroups contained approximately 160, 26 and 62 TCR-sequenced participants, respectively.

Explained via the paper, the time point label denotes: baseline before first vaccination. The vaccinee samples were drawn from two UK trials, COV001 and COV002, one of which was a single-blind randomized controlled phase 2/3 trial testing AZD1222 (ChAdOx1 nCoV-19) in healthy adults. For TCRbeta chain sequencing, PBMC samples were collected from trial participants at day 0 and at day 28 after the second dose. The CDR3 regions of human TCRbeta chains were analyzed by immunosequencing. In the original analysis: Repertoire TCRs were checked for matches against a reference library of SARS-CoV-2-specific TCRs that had been generated using the MIRA antigen-specificity platform. Breadth was defined as the fraction of unique TCRs that were SARS-CoV-2-associated. Depth was defined as the fraction of total T cells that were SARS-CoV-2-associated. Using the MIRA data, each spike-specific TCR was mapped to the spike region that the TCR reacts to and placed in a CD4 or CD8 class. Log10-transformed breadth and depth values were compared by one-way ANOVA with Sidak's multiple comparisons tests. TCRdb obtained this table from immuneACCESS and retained in-frame rearrangements with V and J assigned. These tables miss some clones; where compared with another copy, unresolved V genes account for less than half of the shortfall, and the remainder is unexplained. For V, J and clone size, that table is used; D and trimming come from the DNA. The sample data list 110,000 to 150,000 clones, and approximately 83% of these were observed just once. The ten largest clonotypes hold over 7% of the sample.

The table lists this clone with a count of one. The antigen it binds to is not known. No base qualities exist here, and no much larger clone lies one base off it. Taken from the germline V gene, the CDR1 and CDR2 loops are MGHRA and YSYEKL. V loses 3 bases of germline sequence and J loses 10 bases, and the interval between the two ends is 9 bases. Spanning cysteine to phenylalanine, the CDR3 consists of 12 amino acids. The DNA shown is the 36-base CDR3, in frame from base 1. General study outcomes and caveats: Because no day 14 peak-response samples were available, repertoires were characterized only after the peak T cell response. Most participants were white British and females outnumbered males, and the authors suggested that clonal diversity may have been underestimated. Conclusions about previously exposed vaccinees are limited because only six or seven AZD1222 recipients were SARS-CoV-2 seropositive at baseline. Reportedly, almost half of the unique spike-specific TCRs recognized epitopes lying outside the regions that are mutated in the B.1.351 and B.1.1.7 variants. The 56-69-year group was small, and its depth increase did not reach significance, likely because of low power. The whole spike protein was spanned by vaccine-associated CD4 TCRs, and dominant responses were seen in regions 160-218 and 743-854. A significant rise in spike-specific TCR breadth and depth was observed after two AZD1222 doses relative to day 0 and relative to MenACWY recipients.

In this chain, TRBV4-1 is recombined with TRBJ1-4; TRBD1 could be the D gene, as 5 bases match. The sequence derives from an adult in good health. Sequenced here: peripheral blood, sampled on day 0 of AZD1222 vaccination. The CDR3 amino acid sequence is: CASSQPQGKLFF. The DNA sequence follows: TGCGCCAGCAGCCAGCCCCAGGGAAAACTGTTTTTT.